The 28 T cell receptor beta chains given below trace back to one sample, sequenced in a study of beta chain features in type 1 diabetes. The antigens of these receptors remain unknown. Every isolated RNA sample was fully reverse transcribed, so sequencing captured expressed TCRB transcripts. Sequencing used immunoSEQ multiplex PCR; TCRdb keeps in-frame clones, though not all of them. In the table there are nearly 700,000 clones, 13% of which are singletons. Study-wide results and limits: Moderate but significant shortening of TCRB CDR3s was recorded in all four CD4+ subsets from Type 1 diabetes patients.

The source material was naive CD4+ T cells from blood. These receptors were taken from a man between 18 and 35 years old with type 1 diabetes.

V gene TRBV30 combines with J gene TRBJ1-3, with D possibly TRBD1 on 5 matching bases. The CDR3 runs 13 residues. The V end was cut by 4 bases, the J end by 0 bases, with 7 bases between. The germline gives CDR1 GTSNPN, CDR2 SVGIG (reference sequence). In DNA, the CDR3 is TGTGCCTGGACCGGGACCTCTGGAAACACCATATATTTT. This gives the protein CAWTGTSGNTIYF.

The chain carries TRBV2 and TRBJ1-1; tentative D call: TRBD1 (5 bases). The V gene's germline CDR1 is SNHLY and CDR2 FYNNEI. V gave up 5 bases and J gave up 4 bases, with 14 bases separating them. The CDR3 totals 14 residues. DNA for the CDR3: TGTGCCAGCAGTCTCTCGGGGCGCGGCACTGAAGCTTTCTTT. Translation: CASSLSGRGTEAFF.

This sequence joins TRBV10-3 and TRBJ1-2; D possibly corresponds to TRBD1 (6 bases). The V end was cut by 2 bases, the J end by 6 bases, with 13 bases between. Per the germline V gene, CDR1 is ENHRY and CDR2 is SYGVKD. This CDR3 is built from 14 residues. The CDR3 sequence is CAISETNTGNGYTF. The CDR3 nucleotides are TGTGCCATCAGTGAGACTAATACAGGGAATGGCTACACCTTC.

In DNA, the CDR3 is TGTGCCAGCAGTTACGGTCCAGGGGTTACCAAAAACATTCAGTACTTC. Its translation is CASSYGPGVTKNIQYF. The chain carries TRBV6-6 and TRBJ2-4; D is perhaps TRBD1 (6 bases). CDR1 is MNHNY and CDR2 is SVGAGI in the germline V gene (reference sequence). The CDR3 spans 16 residues. Trimming took off 2 bases at V and 2 bases at J, with 13 bases between the two ends.

The chain uses TRBV5-6 and TRBJ2-2; TRBD1 is a possible D gene (6 bases). This CDR3 region has 15 residues. The V end was cut by 2 bases, the J end by 0 bases, with 8 bases between. The germline CDR1 and CDR2 sequences are SGHDT and YYEEEE. CDR3 sequence: CASSFGTTNTGELFF. CDR3 nucleotides: TGTGCCAGCAGCTTTGGGACAACGAACACCGGGGAGCTGTTTTTT.

This clone has more than one count but fewer than ten. This chain joins TRBV10-3 and TRBJ1-6; tentative D call: TRBD1 (5 bases). Per germline, CDR1 ENHRY and CDR2 SYGVKD. Trimming took off 6 bases at V and 7 bases at J, with 13 bases between the two ends. CDR3 size: 14 residues. The CDR3 nucleotides read TGTGCCATCAGCCCCCTGGAGGGGAATTCACCCCTCCACTTT. Protein sequence: CAISPLEGNSPLHF.

This clone showed up just a few times. The rearrangement links TRBV6-1 to TRBJ2-3; no firm D call. The V gene's germline CDR1 is MNHNS and CDR2 SASEGT. V dropped 1 base and J dropped 0 bases, with 8 bases sitting between them. The CDR3 is 15 residues long. CDR3 nucleotide sequence: TGTGCCAGCAGTGAAGACGGCGGAAGCACAGATACGCAGTATTTT. Translating gives CASSEDGGSTDTQYF.

The chain couples TRBV29-1 to TRBJ1-5; D is unresolved. The CDR3 totals 13 residues. Germline CDR1 SQVTM, CDR2 ANQGSEA. V lost 2 bases, J lost 7 bases, and 12 bases lay in between. In DNA form, the CDR3 reads TGCAGCGTTGAACCAGGTGATGGGCAGCCCCAGCATTTT. Encoded protein: CSVEPGDGQPQHF. Full variable domain (rest looked up from reference TRBV29-1 and TRBJ1-5): SAVISQKPSRDICQRGTSLTIQCQVDSQVTMMFWYRQQPGQSLTLIATANQGSEATYESGFVIDKFPISRPNLTFSTLTVSNMSPEDSSIYLCSVEPGDGQPQHFGDGTRLSIL.

The chain employs TRBV6-6 and TRBJ2-3; a weak D match, TRBD2 (5 bases). V was pared by 2 bases and J by 5 bases, with 17 bases between. CDR1 is MNHNY, CDR2 SVGAGI, per germline (reference sequence). The CDR3 sequence is 16 residues long. The DNA of the CDR3 is TGTGCCAGCAGTTACCCGACACGGGGATCGGGAGATACGCAGTATTTT. Protein product: CASSYPTRGSGDTQYF.

This clone was picked up a small number of times. This chain uses TRBV19 with TRBJ2-7, with a tentative D call TRBD1 (5 bases). The CDR3 runs 13 residues. V was pared by 5 bases and J by 6 bases, with 14 bases between. Germline values: CDR1 LNHDA, CDR2 SQIVND (reference sequence). Here the CDR3 DNA reads TGTGCCAGTAGTCCACGACAGTTTGGCGAGCAGTACTTC. Its protein is CASSPRQFGEQYF.

V and J are TRBV28 and TRBJ2-7; 8 bases match TRBD1. Per germline, CDR1 MDHEN and CDR2 SYDVKM. Trimming cost V 5 bases and J 2 bases; bases outside gene matches: 5. The CDR3 is made up of 14 amino acids. The DNA of the CDR3 is TGTGCCAGCAGTATATACAGGGGGACCTACGAGCAGTACTTC. It translates to CASSIYRGTYEQYF. The whole variable domain, remainder taken from reference TRBV28 and TRBJ2-7, is DVKVTQSSRYLVKRTGEKVFLECVQDMDHENMFWYRQDPGLGLRLIYFSYDVKMKEKGDIPEGYSVSREKKERFSLILESASTNQTSMYLCASSIYRGTYEQYFGPGTRLTVT.

This clone has just a few counts. The chain joins TRBV10-3 to TRBJ2-7; D gene uncertain. V lost 6 bases, J lost 4 bases, and 16 bases lay in between. Germline V gene sequence: CDR1 ENHRY, CDR2 SYGVKD. This CDR3 region has 14 residues. The CDR3 loop reads CAISPNLGRYEQYF. CDR3 DNA sequence: TGTGCCATCAGCCCTAACCTAGGAAGGTACGAGCAGTACTTC.

In its sample, this clone was seen a few times. This chain links TRBV7-3 with TRBJ2-7; 7 nucleotides line up with TRBD1. The V segment lost 0 bases and the J segment 6 bases; nucleotides outside the gene matches: 5. CDR3 length: 14 amino acids. In germline, CDR1 is SGHTA, CDR2 FQGTGA. CDR3 sequence: CASSLTSPGGEQYF. The CDR3 coding sequence is TGTGCCAGCAGCTTAACGAGTCCAGGGGGCGAGCAGTACTTC.

The V gene is TRBV6-1, the J gene TRBJ2-7; 9 nucleotides agree with TRBD1. Germline CDR1 reads MNHNS; CDR2 reads SASEGT. With V trimmed by 3 bases and J by 6 bases, 6 bases remained unmatched. The CDR3 length is 14 residues. The CDR3: CASSDPGQGVEQYF. In DNA form, the CDR3 reads TGTGCCAGCAGTGACCCGGGACAGGGAGTCGAGCAGTACTTC.

This clone was observed a few times. The chain links TRBV7-6 to TRBJ2-5; no reliable D call. The germline gives CDR1 SGHVS, CDR2 FNYEAQ. The CDR3 is 14 amino acids. Trimming took 3 bases from V and 5 from J, leaving 13 bases between them. CDR3 region: CASSFSLDVETQYF. CDR3 bases: TGTGCCAGCAGCTTTTCGCTCGACGTGGAGACCCAGTACTTC.

The gene calls are TRBV2 and TRBJ2-5; D not certain. Germline V gene data show CDR1 as SNHLY and CDR2 as FYNNEI. V was trimmed by 6 bases and J by 1 base, leaving 12 bases between them. This CDR3 has 14 residues. The CDR3 reads CASSALTLQETQYF. Here the CDR3 DNA reads TGTGCCAGCAGCGCCCTGACTCTCCAAGAGACCCAGTACTTC.

This chain uses TRBV11-1 with TRBJ2-1, with D maybe TRBD1 (5 bases). The germline V and J ends were trimmed by 1 base and 0 bases, with 13 bases remaining between them. This CDR3 spans 17 amino acids. CDR1 SGHAT and CDR2 FQDESV come from the germline V gene (reference sequence). The chain's CDR3 is CASSLVVPGLSYNEQFF. Here the CDR3 DNA reads TGTGCCAGCAGCTTAGTTGTCCCAGGGCTCTCCTACAATGAGCAGTTCTTC.

This sequence joins TRBV5-1 and TRBJ2-3; 12 positions match TRBD1. The V and J ends lost 7 bases and 4 bases, in that order; junction bases with no gene match: 1. The CDR3 is 13 residues long. CDR1 and CDR2 from the germline V gene are SGHRS and YFSETQ. The CDR3 nucleotides read TGCGCCAGCGGGACAGGGGGCCCAGATACGCAGTATTTT. This sequence encodes CASGTGGPDTQYF.

The V gene is TRBV2, the J gene TRBJ1-1; 7 bases agree with TRBD1. With V trimmed by 10 bases and J by 4 bases, 9 bases remained unmatched. CDR1 and CDR2 from the germline V gene are SNHLY and FYNNEI. The CDR3 sequence is 13 residues long. The CDR3 loop reads CANQRQGSTEAFF. As DNA, the CDR3 is TGTGCCAACCAAAGACAGGGTAGCACTGAAGCTTTCTTT.

The V gene is TRBV7-7, the J gene TRBJ2-5; TRBD1 matches at 7 bases. The CDR3 extends over 14 amino acids. Germline trimming cut 5 bases from V and 2 bases from J; bases unmatched to any gene: 5. Germline loops: CDR1 SSHAT, CDR2 FNYEAQ (reference sequence). CDR3 bases: TGTGCCAGCAGCCTACTGGGACAGCAAGAGACCCAGTACTTC. This encodes CASSLLGQQETQYF.

This clone was found a few times. The chain recombines TRBV27 with TRBJ1-4; 7 nucleotides match TRBD1. The V gene end was trimmed by 5 bases and the J gene end by 0 bases; junction bases not matched to a gene: 6. The CDR3 extends over 16 amino acids. CDR1 is MNHEY, CDR2 SMNVEV, per germline (reference sequence). CDR3 in DNA: TGTGCCAGCAGTCGAAACAGGGGAGCAACTAATGAAAAACTGTTTTTT. Translation: CASSRNRGATNEKLFF.

The rearrangement uses TRBV2 and TRBJ1-1; D remains ambiguous. V gave up 9 bases and J gave up 3 bases, with 11 bases separating them. CDR1 SNHLY and CDR2 FYNNEI come from the germline V gene. The CDR3 has 12 residues. The CDR3 region has the DNA TGTGCCAGGGAGGACGGAGACACTGAAGCTTTCTTT. This gives the protein CAREDGDTEAFF. The full variable domain, rest sourced from reference TRBV2 and TRBJ1-1, is EPEVTQTPSHQVTQMGQEVILRCVPISNHLYFYWYRQILGQKVEFLVSFYNNEISEKSEIFDDQFSVERPDGSNFTLKIRSTKLEDSAMYFCAREDGDTEAFFGQGTRLTVV.

This clone was counted between two and nine times. CDR3: CASSPGGQIQETQYF. CDR3 nucleotide sequence: TGTGCCAGCAGCCCGGGGGGGCAGATACAAGAGACCCAGTACTTC. The rearrangement uses TRBV7-2 and TRBJ2-5, with TRBD2 matching over 8 bases. V was pared by 5 bases and J by 2 bases, with 7 bases of the junction left unmatched. This CDR3 is 15 amino acids long. CDR1 and CDR2 from the germline V gene are SGHTA and FQGNSA.

This clone was observed a few times. V gene TRBV5-6 combines with J gene TRBJ1-6; possible D gene TRBD1, 5 bases. The V and J ends lost 2 bases and 7 bases respectively, with 7 bases between them. Looked up from germline, CDR1 is SGHDT and CDR2 is YYEEEE. This CDR3 has 13 amino acids. CDR3 nucleotide sequence: TGTGCCAGCAGCTTCGAGGGGAATTCACCCCTCCACTTT. Translated: CASSFEGNSPLHF.

The rearrangement links TRBV7-9 to TRBJ2-3, with TRBD2 identical over 10 bases. The CDR3 covers 15 residues. Trimming cost V 4 bases and J 3 bases; bases outside gene matches: 4. The germline V gene encodes CDR1 SEHNR and CDR2 FQNEAQ (reference sequence). In nucleotides, the CDR3 is TGTGCCAGCAGCTCTACTAGCGGGGAAACAGATACGCAGTATTTT. It codes for CASSSTSGETDTQYF.

The chain is built from TRBV13 and TRBJ2-6, with D possibly matching TRBD2 (5 bases). The CDR3 has 16 amino acids. V was clipped by 0 bases and J by 0 bases, with 6 bases between them. The germline V gene has CDR1 PRHDT and CDR2 FYEKMQ (reference sequence). The CDR3 bases are TGTGCCAGCAGCTTAGGGGGAGTCTCTGGGGCCAACGTCCTGACTTTC. It encodes CASSLGGVSGANVLTF.

This clone showed up just a few times. The chain couples TRBV28 to TRBJ1-6, with D perhaps matching TRBD1 (6 bases). Germline V gene data show CDR1 as MDHEN and CDR2 as SYDVKM. Trimming left V 6 bases short and J 8 bases short, with 11 bases between. The CDR3 is 13 amino acids. The CDR3: CASRFNRDSPLHF. Here the CDR3 DNA reads TGTGCCAGCAGATTCAACAGGGATTCACCCCTCCACTTT.

This clone was seen more than once but under ten times. In nucleotides, the CDR3 is TGCGCCAGCACCAAGGACAGGGGGGATGAAAAACTGTTTTTT. It translates to CASTKDRGDEKLFF. This chain links TRBV5-1 with TRBJ1-4, with 10 positions matching TRBD1. Germline CDR1 and CDR2: SGHRS and YFSETQ. The CDR3 is 14 amino acids. V lost 6 bases, J lost 6 bases, and 5 bases stayed unmatched. Drawing the rest from reference TRBV5-1 and TRBJ1-4, the complete variable domain is KAGVTQTPRYLIKTRGQQVTLSCSPISGHRSVSWYQQTPGQGLQFLFEYFSETQRNKGNFPGRFSGRQFSNSRSEMNVSTLELGDSALYLCASTKDRGDEKLFFGSGTQLSVL.